This entry describes one T cell receptor beta chain. Its antigen is unidentified. The data originate from a study of radiotherapy plus CTLA-4 blockade in lung cancer. Looking at the study overall: Among patients, under 20% showed objective responses, and approximately 29% had disease control.

This table comes from immunoSEQ multiplex PCR, and its TCRdb copy is limited to in-frame clones, with some not included. The table includes tens of thousands of clones, about 72% detected once. The CDR3 covers 14 residues. Germline V lookup: CDR1 SGDLS, CDR2 YYNGEE. Trimming removed 0 bases from V and 4 bases from J, with 10 bases in between. Findings of the study overall: Per reports, early blood T cell clone dynamics, plus interferon-beta, forecast response most strongly.

This receptor was identified in a human donor with non-small cell lung cancer who had stable disease on radiotherapy plus ipilimumab. The sequencing used peripheral blood, collected from a patient treated with radiotherapy plus ipilimumab. The rearrangement uses TRBV9 and TRBJ1-1; tentatively, D is TRBD1 (5 bases). CDR3 amino acids: CASSVGGGVTEAFF. DNA of the CDR3: TGTGCCAGCAGCGTAGGGGGAGGGGTCACTGAAGCTTTCTTT.